The clone carrying this TCR beta chain was seen ten or more times. No antigen is known for it. This sample is part of a study of Graves' ophthalmopathy and Graves' hyperthyroidism. The sequenced template was RNA, covering the TCR beta CDR3 region. The authors performed first-round RT-PCR with HTBI primers and then a second-round multiplex PCR. MiXCR was run by TCRdb on the multiplex PCR reads, yielding one entry per CDR3 protein. The sample lists almost 750,000 distinct CDR3 sequences; approximately 40% were seen once. Study-level findings and limits: Blood also held most thyroid clonotypes expanded above 0.001 frequency. Prediction of ophthalmopathy progression reached over 65% sensitivity and nearly 75% specificity.

The J segment lost 6 bases and the V segment lost 5 bases, leaving 6 bases of the junction unmatched. The CDR3 has 14 residues. V is TRBV12-3 or TRBV12-4 and J is TRBJ2-7, with TRBD1 matching 11 bases. The origin of this receptor is an adult man with Graves' ophthalmopathy. The sequencing input was peripheral blood. CDR3 nucleotides: TGTGCCAGCAGTCCAGGGACAGGGGGGGCCGAGCAGTACTTC. It translates to CASSPGTGGAEQYF.